Here is one TCR beta chain with its context. Its antigen is not known. The germline CDR1 and CDR2 sequences are SGHTS and YDEGEE. This CDR3 contains 13 residues. Trimming removed 7 bases at V and 13 bases at J, with 23 bases between. The record originates from a study of T cell responses to AZD1222 COVID-19 vaccine. Study-level information: The analysis combined second doses at about 4 or about 12 weeks. Study-wide findings and caveats: At 160-218 and 743-854, vaccine-associated CD4 TCRs were dominant, and they spanned spike. Just a handful of AZD1222 recipients were seropositive at baseline. Of spike-specific TCRs, nearly half reportedly target regions left unmutated in variants.

Clones were read by immunoSEQ multiplex PCR, and TCRdb kept only the in-frame ones, dropping some. This table has some 150,000 clones, around 90% appearing once. The TCR comes from an adult in good health. The specimen comprised peripheral blood, sampled on day 0 of AZD1222 vaccination. The V and J genes are TRBV5-8 and TRBJ2-5; D is perhaps TRBD2 (7 bases). CDR3 in amino acids: CASRTWGGPLPYF. In DNA, the CDR3 is TGTGCCAGCCGCACTTGGGGGGGGCCTCTACCGTACTTC. The full variable domain, completed using reference TRBV5-8 and TRBJ2-5, is EAGVTQSPTHLIKTRGQQATLRCSPISGHTSVYWYQQALGLGLQFLLWYDEGEERNRGNFPPRFSGRQFPNYSSELNVNALELEDSALYLCASRTWGGPLPYFGPGTRLLVL.